What follows is one T cell receptor (beta chain) and its context. This record comes from a study of blood T cell repertoires in COVID-19. TCRdb keeps only in-frame clones here, not all; method: immunoSEQ multiplex PCR. The sample gives some 160,000 clones, approximately 79% of which show up once; over 15% is in the top ten. CDR3 length equals 14 residues. CDR1 GTSNPN and CDR2 SVGIG come from the germline V gene (reference sequence). The ends were cut back, 0 bases at V and 6 bases at J, with 9 bases in the middle. The chain recombines TRBV30 with TRBJ1-6; unclear D gene. The TCR sequence derives from a woman in her sixties or seventies in a cohort exposed to, infected with or recovered from COVID-19 (not recorded which). The source material was PBMCs or T cells enriched from blood (not recorded which). CDR3: CAWSVGLGNSPLHF. The CDR3 DNA reads as TGTGCCTGGAGTGTAGGACTGGGTAATTCACCCCTCCACTTT.